Listed below are T cell receptor beta chains from one sample, sequenced in a study of shared clonotypes between healthy human individuals. Method: immunoSEQ multiplex PCR; TCRdb's copy keeps in-frame clones and lacks some. This sample has about 2.4 million clones; more than 90% occur once, and the top ten carry 0.14%. Sequences were obtained from naive CD4+ T cells sorted from blood. These receptors originate from a man between 18 and 35 years old in good health. Both conserved end residues are part of each CDR3. The D gene is left open where the match is weak. Size tells how often a clone was seen (once, few, many) or the class of an expanded clone, and some rows leave it out.

V	size	D	J	DNA	CDR3
TRBV13	NA	NA	TRBJ2-7	TGTGCCAGCAGCTTTCCGAGACGTTCCTACGAGCAGTACTTC	CASSFPRRSYEQYF
TRBV4-1	NA	TRBD2	TRBJ2-1	TGCGCCAGCAGCCCTGGACTAGCGGGATACAATGAGCAGTTCTTC	CASSPGLAGYNEQFF
TRBV6-1	NA	NA	TRBJ2-7	TGTGCCAGCAGTGAAAGGGGGTGGGAGCAGTACTTC	CASSERGWEQYF
TRBV5-8	NA	TRBD1	TRBJ2-4	TGTGCCAGCAGCTTGACGGACAGGGCGAACATTCAGTACTTC	CASSLTDRANIQYF
TRBV4-1	NA	NA	TRBJ1-1	TGCGCCAGCAGCCAAGATGGTTCCGGAGCTTTCTTT	CASSQDGSGAFF
TRBV6-5	NA	NA	TRBJ2-2	TGTGCCAGCAGGCTAGGTGTTACCGGGGAGCTGTTTTTT	CASRLGVTGELFF
TRBV4-2	once	NA	TRBJ1-6	TGTGCCAGCAGTAGGGGTTTTGATAATTCACCCCTCCACTTT	CASSRGFDNSPLHF
TRBV14	once	NA	TRBJ1-2	TGTGCCAGCAGCCAGTTGGGTTCCTATGGCTACACCTTC	CASSQLGSYGYTF
TRBV5-1	NA	NA	TRBJ2-1	TGCGCCAGCAGCCCCCAAGGGCAGTCTGAGCAGTTCTTC	CASSPQGQSEQFF
TRBV5-1	NA	TRBD1	TRBJ2-3	TGCGCCAGCAGCCTGGGGACAGGGAAAGATACGCAGTATTTT	CASSLGTGKDTQYF
TRBV27	NA	NA	TRBJ1-2	TGTGCCAGCAGAGAGGGGTCCCAGTTAGCTAACTATGGCTACACCTTC	CASREGSQLANYGYTF
TRBV19	NA	TRBD1	TRBJ1-2	TGTGCCAGTAGTAGGGACAGCCGGAGAAGTGGCTACACCTTC	CASSRDSRRSGYTF
TRBV6-1	NA	NA	TRBJ1-6	TGTGCCAGCAGCTCAGAGGGGGCCTATAATTCACCCCTCCACTTT	CASSSEGAYNSPLHF
TRBV7-2	NA	NA	TRBJ2-7	TGTGCCAGCAGCCTCGGGACAACTAGAGGCGAGCAGTACTTC	CASSLGTTRGEQYF
TRBV7-9	NA	TRBD1	TRBJ1-6	TGTGCCAGCAGCTTAGGCCCGGACAGGCCAAATTCACCCCTCCACTTT	CASSLGPDRPNSPLHF
TRBV9	once	NA	TRBJ2-2	TGTGCCAGCAGCGTGGGACTTCCCACCGGGGAGCTGTTTTTT	CASSVGLPTGELFF
TRBV19	NA	NA	TRBJ2-7	TGTGCCAGTAGTATAGATTCCCCTCCTTGTCCGGCCCACTACGAGCAGTACTTC	CASSIDSPPCPAHYEQYF
TRBV5-4	NA	NA	TRBJ1-2	TGTGCCAGCAGCTTAAACTACTATGGCTACACCTTC	CASSLNYYGYTF
TRBV11-2	once	NA	TRBJ1-6	TGTGCCAGCAGCTTAGATCGGGCCGGGACCCCCTATAATTCACCCCTCCACTTT	CASSLDRAGTPYNSPLHF
TRBV7-2	NA	TRBD2	TRBJ2-3	TGTGCCAGCAGCTTAGCGGCTAGCGGGGGGCAAGATACGCAGTATTTT	CASSLAASGGQDTQYF
TRBV6-5	once	NA	TRBJ2-1	TGTGCCAGCAGCCGCTCTTTTAATGAGCAGTTCTTC	CASSRSFNEQFF
TRBV28	NA	TRBD2	TRBJ2-3	TGTGCCAGCAGTTCACCCACAGGAGAGCGGGGTCCAGATACGCAGTATTTT	CASSSPTGERGPDTQYF
TRBV6-1	once	TRBD1	TRBJ1-4	TGTGCCAGCAGCCGGGGGGACAGGGGGCGGGAAAAACTGTTTTTT	CASSRGDRGREKLFF
TRBV10-3	NA	NA	TRBJ1-4	TGTGCCATCGGTAAAGATGCAACTAATGAAAAACTGTTTTTT	CAIGKDATNEKLFF
TRBV7-9	NA	TRBD1	TRBJ2-2	TGTGCCAGCAGCTTAAGACAGGGCACGAACACCGGGGAGCTGTTTTTT	CASSLRQGTNTGELFF
TRBV4-2	NA	TRBD2	TRBJ2-3	TGTGCCAGCAGCCAAGATTTACGGGGGGCGGGAGGCTACACAGATACGCAGTATTTT	CASSQDLRGAGGYTDTQYF
TRBV6-1	NA	NA	TRBJ2-3	TGTGCCAGCACGGGGTGGACAGTCGGCACAGATACGCAGTATTTT	CASTGWTVGTDTQYF
TRBV2	few	NA	TRBJ1-1	TGTGCCAGCAGTGGGCAGACAAACACTGAAGCTTTCTTT	CASSGQTNTEAFF
TRBV5-1	few	NA	TRBJ1-1	TGCGCCAGCAGCAAGGACCTGAACACTGAAGCTTTCTTT	CASSKDLNTEAFF
TRBV6-1	NA	TRBD1	TRBJ1-6	TGTGCCAGCAGCGGACAGGGGTCGAGTTCACCCCTCCACTTT	CASSGQGSSSPLHF
TRBV10-1	NA	NA	TRBJ2-7	TGCGCCAGCAGTGAATCACAGACTACCGTGCAGTACTTC	CASSESQTTVQYF
TRBV5-1	NA	TRBD1	TRBJ1-2	TGCGCCAGCAGCCCCACTACGACAGGGACTAGTAAGGGCTACACCTTC	CASSPTTTGTSKGYTF
TRBV30	few	NA	TRBJ1-1	TGTGCCTGGAGTGTAAGTGCAGGTGAATTCGGCACTGAAGCTTTCTTT	CAWSVSAGEFGTEAFF
TRBV11-3	NA	TRBD2	TRBJ2-1	TGTGCCAGCAGCTTAGTAGGGACTAGCGGAAATGAGCAGTTCTTC	CASSLVGTSGNEQFF
TRBV7-8	NA	NA	TRBJ1-4	TGTGCCAGCAGTCAAATCACGGGAACTAATGAAAAACTGTTTTTT	CASSQITGTNEKLFF
TRBV27	NA	NA	TRBJ2-1	TGTGCCAGCAGTTTATACGGGGTGATATACAATGAGCAGTTCTTC	CASSLYGVIYNEQFF
TRBV7-2	NA	NA	TRBJ1-4	TGTGCCAGCAGCCTGGGCGGCAATGAAAAACTGTTTTTT	CASSLGGNEKLFF
TRBV7-8	NA	NA	TRBJ1-1	TGTGCCAGCAGCTTAGGAATGGCTAACACTGAAGCTTTCTTT	CASSLGMANTEAFF
TRBV19	few	NA	TRBJ2-7	TGTGCCAGTAGTATAGGAGGGATCTCCTACGAGCAGTACTTC	CASSIGGISYEQYF
TRBV6-6	NA	TRBD1	TRBJ1-1	TGTGCCAGCAGTCCCCGGGACAGGGCGAACACTGAAGCTTTCTTT	CASSPRDRANTEAFF
TRBV11-2	NA	TRBD1	TRBJ1-2	TGTGCCAGCAGCTCAAAGACAGGGGGATTTGGCTACACCTTC	CASSSKTGGFGYTF
TRBV10-3	once	TRBD2	TRBJ2-1	TGTGCCACCCGTTTAGCGGGGAGGGGGGATGAGCAGTTCTTC	CATRLAGRGDEQFF
TRBV6-4	NA	NA	TRBJ2-3	TGTGCCAGCAGTGACCCCTGGATTTCGGGGGAGGGCACAGATACGCAGTATTTT	CASSDPWISGEGTDTQYF
TRBV6-5	NA	NA	TRBJ1-4	TGTGCCAGCAGCCGCGGCGGGAGACCTAATGAAAAACTGTTTTTT	CASSRGGRPNEKLFF
TRBV7-2	NA	NA	TRBJ2-3	TGTGCCAGCAGACGGGCCGAAGATACGCAGTATTTT	CASRRAEDTQYF
TRBV5-1	NA	NA	TRBJ1-1	TGCGCCAGCAGCTTGGGGTTGGGCAGGGAGAACACTGAAGCTTTCTTT	CASSLGLGRENTEAFF
TRBV5-4	NA	NA	TRBJ1-3	TGTGCCAGCAGCCAGTTTTCTGGAAACACCATATATTTT	CASSQFSGNTIYF
TRBV27	NA	NA	TRBJ1-2	TGTGCCAGCAGTCCCCCGGACGGACACTACACCTTC	CASSPPDGHYTF